The sequence of this TCR beta chain was determined in a study of T cell repertoires in cytomegalovirus infection. In the study overall: CMV epitopes that were recently identified and HLA-C-restricted were used alongside well-studied HLA-B-restricted ones. It can be stated that public TCR beta signatures indicated CMV infection as well as a matching HLA type.

A word on this clonotype: Its cognate antigen is unknown.

Germline V gives CDR1 LNHNV, CDR2 YYDKDF (reference sequence). CDR3 length equals 16 residues. The V end was cut by 1 base, the J end by 0 bases, with 13 bases between. Study-level results: Summed frequency of shared TCR beta families picked out CMV carriers who also had the relevant HLA. Dominant in the ex vivo response were TCR beta clonotypes restricted by HLA-C and specific for CMV.

TCRdb passed the reads through MiXCR, listing each CDR3 protein once. The sample has about 220,000 distinct CDR3 sequences, about 38% seen once. The clonotype was recovered from a human donor in good health (CMV status not recorded). Some clones in this sample may be carry-over from other donors' samples. The rearrangement uses TRBV15 and TRBJ2-7; a possible D gene is TRBD1 (6 bases). Specimen: CD8+ T cells from cultured PBMCs, collected from culture after CMV antigen stimulation. In nucleotides, the CDR3 is TGTGCCACCAGCAGAGGTACAGGGCGCCCCTCCTACGAGCAGTACTTC. Residues: CATSRGTGRPSYEQYF.